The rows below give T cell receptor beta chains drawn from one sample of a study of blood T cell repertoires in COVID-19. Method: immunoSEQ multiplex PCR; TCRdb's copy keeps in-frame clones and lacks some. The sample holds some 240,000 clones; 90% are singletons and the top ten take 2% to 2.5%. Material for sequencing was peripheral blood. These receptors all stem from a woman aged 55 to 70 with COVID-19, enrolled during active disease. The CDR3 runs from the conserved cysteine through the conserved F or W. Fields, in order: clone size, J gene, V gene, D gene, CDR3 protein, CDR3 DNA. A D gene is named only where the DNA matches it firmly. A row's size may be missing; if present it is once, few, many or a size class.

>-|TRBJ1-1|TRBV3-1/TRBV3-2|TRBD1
CASSQAWDSTEAFF
TGTGCCAGCAGCCAAGCCTGGGACAGTACTGAAGCTTTCTTT
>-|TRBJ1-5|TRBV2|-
CASRGEGGQPQHF
TGTGCCAGCAGGGGGGAGGGAGGGCAGCCCCAGCATTTT
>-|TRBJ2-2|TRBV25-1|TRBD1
CASRDRGTGELFF
TGTGCCAGCCGGGACAGGGGGACCGGGGAGCTGTTTTTT
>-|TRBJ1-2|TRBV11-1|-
CASSVQGHGYTF
TGTGCCAGCAGCGTACAGGGCCATGGCTACACCTTC
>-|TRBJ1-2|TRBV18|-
CASSPRGGSYGYTF
TGTGCCAGCTCACCAAGGGGGGGCTCCTATGGCTACACCTTC
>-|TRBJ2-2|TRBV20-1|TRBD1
CSAVGTGALFF
TGCAGTGCGGTCGGGACAGGCGCGCTGTTTTTT
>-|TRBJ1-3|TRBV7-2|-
CASSPRSGYGNTIYF
TGTGCCAGCAGCCCCCGTTCAGGGTATGGAAACACCATATATTTT
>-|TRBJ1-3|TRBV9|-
CASSPRYSGNTIYF
TGTGCCAGCAGCCCCCGGTATTCTGGAAACACCATATATTTT
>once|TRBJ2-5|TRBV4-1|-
CASSQQISKTQYF
TGCGCCAGCAGCCAACAGATTAGCAAGACCCAGTACTTC
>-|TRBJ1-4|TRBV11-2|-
CASSLVGSGKKLFF
TGTGCCAGCAGCTTAGTGGGTAGCGGGAAAAAACTGTTTTTT
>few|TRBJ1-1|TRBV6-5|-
CASRPRRAWNTEAFF
TGTGCCAGCAGACCCCGGCGGGCTTGGAACACTGAAGCTTTCTTT
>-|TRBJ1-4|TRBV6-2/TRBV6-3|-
CASSYPPTAIKGGKLFF
TGTGCCAGCAGTTACCCCCCCACAGCCATCAAGGGAGGAAAACTGTTTTTT
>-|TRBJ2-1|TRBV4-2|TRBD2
CGSGGGNEQFF
TGTGGAAGTGGGGGGGGAAATGAGCAGTTCTTC
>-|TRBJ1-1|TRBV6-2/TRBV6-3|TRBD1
CASSITGGVTEAFF
TGTGCCAGCAGTATCACAGGGGGGGTCACTGAAGCTTTCTTT
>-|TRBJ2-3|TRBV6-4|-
CASSVTGITDTQYF
TGTGCCAGCAGTGTTACCGGGATCACAGATACGCAGTATTTT
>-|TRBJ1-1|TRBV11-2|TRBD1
CASSRGQGNTEAFF
TGTGCCAGCAGCCGCGGACAGGGGAACACTGAAGCTTTCTTT
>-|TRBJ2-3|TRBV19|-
CASILANTQYF
TGTGCCAGTATTCTGGCCAATACGCAGTATTTT
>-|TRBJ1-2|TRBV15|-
CATSRDTTEGYGYTF
TGTGCCACCAGCAGAGACACCACGGAGGGCTATGGCTACACCTTC
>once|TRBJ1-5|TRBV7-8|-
CASSRQNQPQHF
TGTGCCAGCAGCCGACAGAATCAGCCCCAGCATTTT
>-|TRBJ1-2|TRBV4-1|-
CASSQEGVYGYTF
TGCGCCAGCAGCCAAGAAGGAGTCTATGGCTACACCTTC